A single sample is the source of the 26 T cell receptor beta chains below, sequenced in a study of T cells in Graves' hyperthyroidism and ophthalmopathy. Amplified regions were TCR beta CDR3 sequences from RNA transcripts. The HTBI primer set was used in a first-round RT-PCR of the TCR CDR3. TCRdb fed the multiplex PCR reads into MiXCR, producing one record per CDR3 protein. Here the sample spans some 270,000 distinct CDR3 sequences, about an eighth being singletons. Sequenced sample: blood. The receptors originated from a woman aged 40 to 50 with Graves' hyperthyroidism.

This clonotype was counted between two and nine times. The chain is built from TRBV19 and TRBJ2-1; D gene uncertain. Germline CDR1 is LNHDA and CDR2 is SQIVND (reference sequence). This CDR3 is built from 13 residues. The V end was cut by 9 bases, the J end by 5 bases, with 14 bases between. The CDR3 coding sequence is TGTGCCAGCGCAGCCACCATTAACAATGAGCAGTTCTTC. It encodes CASAATINNEQFF.

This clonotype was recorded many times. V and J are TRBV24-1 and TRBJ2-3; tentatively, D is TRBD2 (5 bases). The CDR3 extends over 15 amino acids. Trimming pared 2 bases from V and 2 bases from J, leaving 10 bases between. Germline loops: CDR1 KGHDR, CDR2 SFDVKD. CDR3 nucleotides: TGTGCCACCAGTGATTCCTCGGACTCCACAGATACGCAGTATTTT. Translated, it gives CATSDSSDSTDTQYF.

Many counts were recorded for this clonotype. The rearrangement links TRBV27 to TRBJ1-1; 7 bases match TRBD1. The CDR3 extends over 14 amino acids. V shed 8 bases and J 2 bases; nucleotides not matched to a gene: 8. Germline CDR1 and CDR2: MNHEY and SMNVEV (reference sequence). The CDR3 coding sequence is TGTGCCAGCGCTCGCCGGGACAGTAACACTGAAGCTTTCTTT. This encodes CASARRDSNTEAFF.

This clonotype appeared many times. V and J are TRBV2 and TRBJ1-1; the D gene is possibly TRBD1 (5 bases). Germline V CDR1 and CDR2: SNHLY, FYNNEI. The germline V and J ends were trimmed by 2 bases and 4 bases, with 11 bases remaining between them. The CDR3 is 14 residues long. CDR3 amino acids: CASSESGTITEAFF. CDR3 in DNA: TGTGCCAGCAGTGAATCGGGGACTATCACTGAAGCTTTCTTT.

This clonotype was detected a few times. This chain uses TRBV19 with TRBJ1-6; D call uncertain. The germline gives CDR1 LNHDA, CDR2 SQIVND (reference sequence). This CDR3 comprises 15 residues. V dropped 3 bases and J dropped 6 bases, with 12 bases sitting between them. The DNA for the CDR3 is TGTGCCAGTAGTATTTCTTTCAAAATTAATTCACCCCTCCACTTT. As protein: CASSISFKINSPLHF.

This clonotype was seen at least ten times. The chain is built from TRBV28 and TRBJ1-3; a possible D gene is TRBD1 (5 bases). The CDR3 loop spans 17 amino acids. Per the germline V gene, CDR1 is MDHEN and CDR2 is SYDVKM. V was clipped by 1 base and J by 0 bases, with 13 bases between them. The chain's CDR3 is CASSLYGQGFSGNTIYF. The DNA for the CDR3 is TGTGCCAGCAGTTTATACGGACAAGGCTTCTCTGGAAACACCATATATTTT.

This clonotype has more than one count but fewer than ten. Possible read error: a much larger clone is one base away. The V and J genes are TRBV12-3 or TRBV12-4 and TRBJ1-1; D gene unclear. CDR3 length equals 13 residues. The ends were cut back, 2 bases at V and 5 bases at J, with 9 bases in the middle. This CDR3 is CASSLKAGTEAFF. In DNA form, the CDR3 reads TGTGCCAGCAGTTTAAAGGCGGGGACTGAAGCTTTCTTT.

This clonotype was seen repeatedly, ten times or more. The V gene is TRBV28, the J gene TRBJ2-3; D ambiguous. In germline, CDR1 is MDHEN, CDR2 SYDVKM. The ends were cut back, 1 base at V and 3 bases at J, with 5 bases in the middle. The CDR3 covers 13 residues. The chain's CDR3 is CASSLYTTDTQYF. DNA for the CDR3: TGTGCCAGCAGTTTATACACGACAGATACGCAGTATTTT. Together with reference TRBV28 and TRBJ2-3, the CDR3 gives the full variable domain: DVKVTQSSRYLVKRTGEKVFLECVQDMDHENMFWYRQDPGLGLRLIYFSYDVKMKEKGDIPEGYSVSREKKERFSLILESASTNQTSMYLCASSLYTTDTQYFGPGTRLTVL.

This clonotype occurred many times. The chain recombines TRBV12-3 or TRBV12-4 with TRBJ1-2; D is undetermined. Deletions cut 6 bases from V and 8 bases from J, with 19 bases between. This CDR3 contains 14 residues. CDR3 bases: TGTGCCAGCAGCCCCAAGAGTCACTATGTAGGCTACACCTTC. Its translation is CASSPKSHYVGYTF.

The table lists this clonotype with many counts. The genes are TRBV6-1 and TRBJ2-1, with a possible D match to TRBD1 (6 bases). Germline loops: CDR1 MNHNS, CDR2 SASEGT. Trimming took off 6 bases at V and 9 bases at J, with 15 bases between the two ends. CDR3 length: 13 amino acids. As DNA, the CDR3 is TGTGCCAGCAGACGACGGATAGGGGGTGAGCAGTTCTTC. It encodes CASRRRIGGEQFF.

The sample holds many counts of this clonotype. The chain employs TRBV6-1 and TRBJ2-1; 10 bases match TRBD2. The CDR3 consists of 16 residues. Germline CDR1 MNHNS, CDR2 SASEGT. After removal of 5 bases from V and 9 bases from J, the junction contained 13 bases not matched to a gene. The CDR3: CASSSWLAGGLGEQFF. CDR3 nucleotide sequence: TGTGCCAGCAGTAGTTGGTTAGCGGGAGGTTTGGGTGAGCAGTTCTTC.

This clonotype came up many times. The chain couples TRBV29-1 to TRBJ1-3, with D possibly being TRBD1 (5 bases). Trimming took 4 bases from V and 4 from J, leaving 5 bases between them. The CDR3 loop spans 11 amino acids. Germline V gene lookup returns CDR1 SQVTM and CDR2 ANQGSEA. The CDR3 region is CSVGTGNTIYF. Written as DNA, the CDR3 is TGCAGCGTTGGGACAGGAAACACCATATATTTT. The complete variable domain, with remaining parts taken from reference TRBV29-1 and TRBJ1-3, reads SAVISQKPSRDICQRGTSLTIQCQVDSQVTMMFWYRQQPGQSLTLIATANQGSEATYESGFVIDKFPISRPNLTFSTLTVSNMSPEDSSIYLCSVGTGNTIYFGEGSWLTVV.

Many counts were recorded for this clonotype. CDR3 sequence: CATSASGGGMKTQYF. The CDR3 coding sequence is TGTGCCACCAGTGCCAGTGGGGGGGGCATGAAGACCCAGTACTTC. The V call is TRBV24-1, the J call TRBJ2-5, with D tentatively TRBD2 (7 bases). This CDR3 region has 15 residues. V lost 5 bases and J lost 6, with 18 bases in between. Germline V CDR1 and CDR2: KGHDR, SFDVKD.

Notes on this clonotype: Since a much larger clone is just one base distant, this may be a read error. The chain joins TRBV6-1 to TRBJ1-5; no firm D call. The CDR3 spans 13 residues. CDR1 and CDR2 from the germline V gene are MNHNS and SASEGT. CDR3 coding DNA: TGTACCAGCAACTCCGGGAGGAATCAGCCCCAGCATTTT. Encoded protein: CTSNSGRNQPQHF.

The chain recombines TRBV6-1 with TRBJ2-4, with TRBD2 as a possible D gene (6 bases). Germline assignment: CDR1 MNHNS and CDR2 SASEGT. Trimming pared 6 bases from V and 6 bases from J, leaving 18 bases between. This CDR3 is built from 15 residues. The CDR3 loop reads CASSGGNSELNIQYF. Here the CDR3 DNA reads TGTGCCAGCAGCGGAGGGAATAGCGAATTAAACATTCAGTACTTC.

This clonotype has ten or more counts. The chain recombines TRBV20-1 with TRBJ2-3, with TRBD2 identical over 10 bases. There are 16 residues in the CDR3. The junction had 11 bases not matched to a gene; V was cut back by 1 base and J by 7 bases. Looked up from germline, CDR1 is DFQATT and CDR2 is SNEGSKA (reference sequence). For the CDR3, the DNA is TGCAGTGCTAGAGGGGGTAGCGGGAGGCCTATGAATACGCAGTATTTT. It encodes CSARGGSGRPMNTQYF.

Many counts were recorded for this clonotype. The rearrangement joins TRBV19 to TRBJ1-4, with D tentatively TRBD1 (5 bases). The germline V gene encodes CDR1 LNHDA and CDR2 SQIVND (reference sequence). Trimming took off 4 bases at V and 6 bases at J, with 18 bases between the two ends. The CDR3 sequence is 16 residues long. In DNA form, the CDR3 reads TGTGCCAGTAGTACCCAGGGACTCCCAGCGGATGAAAAACTGTTTTTT. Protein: CASSTQGLPADEKLFF.

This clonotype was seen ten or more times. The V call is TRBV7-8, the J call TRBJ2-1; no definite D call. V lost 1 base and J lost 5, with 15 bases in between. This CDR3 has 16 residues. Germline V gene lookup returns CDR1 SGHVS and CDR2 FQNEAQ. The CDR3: CASSLEGASEHNEQFF. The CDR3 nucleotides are TGTGCCAGCAGCTTAGAAGGAGCCTCCGAGCACAATGAGCAGTTCTTC.

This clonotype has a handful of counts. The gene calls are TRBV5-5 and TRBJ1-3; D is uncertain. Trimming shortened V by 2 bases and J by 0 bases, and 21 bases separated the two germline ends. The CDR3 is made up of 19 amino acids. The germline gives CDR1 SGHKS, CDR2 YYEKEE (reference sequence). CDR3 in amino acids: CASSFIHRRAFTSGNTIYF. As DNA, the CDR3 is TGTGCCAGCAGCTTTATCCATCGGAGGGCCTTTACCTCTGGAAACACCATATATTTT.

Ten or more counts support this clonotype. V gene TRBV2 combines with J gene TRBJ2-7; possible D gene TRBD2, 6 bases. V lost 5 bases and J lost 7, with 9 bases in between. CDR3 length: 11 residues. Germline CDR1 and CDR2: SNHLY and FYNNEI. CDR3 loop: CASSTEGEQYF. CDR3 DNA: TGTGCCAGCAGTACGGAGGGGGAGCAGTACTTC. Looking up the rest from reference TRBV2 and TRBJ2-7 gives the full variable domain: EPEVTQTPSHQVTQMGQEVILRCVPISNHLYFYWYRQILGQKVEFLVSFYNNEISEKSEIFDDQFSVERPDGSNFTLKIRSTKLEDSAMYFCASSTEGEQYFGPGTRLTVT.

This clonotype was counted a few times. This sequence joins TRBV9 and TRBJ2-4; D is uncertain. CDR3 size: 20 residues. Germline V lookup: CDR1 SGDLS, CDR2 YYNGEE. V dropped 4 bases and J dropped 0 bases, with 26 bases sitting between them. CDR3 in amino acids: CASSPQPGGPQHLAKNIQYF. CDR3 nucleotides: TGTGCCAGCAGCCCCCAACCCGGCGGCCCACAGCACCTAGCCAAAAACATTCAGTACTTC.

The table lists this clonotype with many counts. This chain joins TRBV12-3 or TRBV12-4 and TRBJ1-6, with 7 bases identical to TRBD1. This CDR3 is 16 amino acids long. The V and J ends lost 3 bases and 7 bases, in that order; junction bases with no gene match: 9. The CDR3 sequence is CASSFSQTGRNSPLHF. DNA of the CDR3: TGTGCCAGCAGTTTTTCCCAGACAGGGCGAAATTCACCCCTCCACTTT.

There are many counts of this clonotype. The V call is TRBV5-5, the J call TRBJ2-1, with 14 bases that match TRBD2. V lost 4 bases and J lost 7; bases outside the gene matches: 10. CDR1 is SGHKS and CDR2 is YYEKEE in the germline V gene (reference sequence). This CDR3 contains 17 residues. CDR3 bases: TGTGCCAGCAGCACGACCACGGGACTAGCGGGAGTGAATGAGCAGTTCTTC. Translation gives CASSTTTGLAGVNEQFF.

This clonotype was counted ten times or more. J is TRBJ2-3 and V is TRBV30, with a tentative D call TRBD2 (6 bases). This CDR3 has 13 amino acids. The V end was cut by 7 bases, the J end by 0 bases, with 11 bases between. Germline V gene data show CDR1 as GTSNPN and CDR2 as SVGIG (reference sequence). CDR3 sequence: CAYKSGSTDTQYF. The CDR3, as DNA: TGTGCCTACAAGAGCGGGAGCACAGATACGCAGTATTTT.

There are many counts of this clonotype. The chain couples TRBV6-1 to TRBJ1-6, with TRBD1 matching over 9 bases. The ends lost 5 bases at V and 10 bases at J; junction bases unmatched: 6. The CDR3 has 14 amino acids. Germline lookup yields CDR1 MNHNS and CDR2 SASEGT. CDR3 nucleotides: TGTGCCAGCAGTTCACACAGGGGGCAATCACCCCTCCACTTT. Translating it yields CASSSHRGQSPLHF.

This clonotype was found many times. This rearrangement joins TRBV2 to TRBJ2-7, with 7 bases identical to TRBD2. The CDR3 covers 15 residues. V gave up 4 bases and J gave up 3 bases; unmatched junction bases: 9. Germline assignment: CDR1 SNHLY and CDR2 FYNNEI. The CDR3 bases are TGTGCCAGCAGTGGGATGACGGGAGGATACTACGAGCAGTACTTC. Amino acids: CASSGMTGGYYEQYF.